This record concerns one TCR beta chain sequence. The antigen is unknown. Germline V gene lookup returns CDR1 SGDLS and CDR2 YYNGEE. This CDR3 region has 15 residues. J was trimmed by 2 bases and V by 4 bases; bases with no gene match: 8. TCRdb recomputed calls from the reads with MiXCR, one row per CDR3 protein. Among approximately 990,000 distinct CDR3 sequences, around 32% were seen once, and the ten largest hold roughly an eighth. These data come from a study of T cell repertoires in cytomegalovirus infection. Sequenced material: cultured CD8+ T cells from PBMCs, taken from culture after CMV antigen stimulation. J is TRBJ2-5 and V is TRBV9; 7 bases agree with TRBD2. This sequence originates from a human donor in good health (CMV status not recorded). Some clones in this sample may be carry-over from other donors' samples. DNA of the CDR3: TGTGCCAGCAGCCTAGGGGATAGCGGGCAAGAGACCCAGTACTTC. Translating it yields CASSLGDSGQETQYF.